This entry lists 3 T cell receptor beta chains sequenced from one sample in a study of response to subunit inactivated influenza vaccine. TCRdb analysed the RT-PCR reads with MiXCR anew, one entry per CDR3 protein. Among about 500,000 distinct CDR3 sequences listed, approximately 17% were seen once. The input for sequencing was CD4+ T cells sorted from PBMCs, taken less than 30 months after vaccination. The receptors shown here come from a man aged 45 to 70 who received an inactivated influenza vaccine.

This rearrangement joins TRBV20-1 to TRBJ2-1; D is possibly TRBD2 (5 bases). V was pared by 0 bases and J by 7 bases, with 16 bases between. CDR1 and CDR2 (germline): DFQATT, SNEGSKA (reference sequence). There are 15 residues in the CDR3. CDR3 in amino acids: CSARDLELGRNEQFF. The CDR3 nucleotides read TGCAGTGCTAGAGACCTAGAACTAGGGCGAAATGAGCAGTTCTTC.

The chain is built from TRBV28 and TRBJ2-3, with 16 positions matching TRBD2. The CDR3 covers 17 residues. Germline assignment: CDR1 MDHEN and CDR2 SYDVKM. The V segment lost 4 bases and the J segment 5 bases; nucleotides outside the gene matches: 6. In nucleotides, the CDR3 is TGTGCCAGCAGTTCGGGACTAGCGGGAGGGGTTAAAGATACGCAGTATTTT. It codes for CASSSGLAGGVKDTQYF.

This clonotype was observed a handful of times. DNA of the CDR3: TGTGCCACCAGCAGAGATTTTATGGAAAAGCAGTACTTC. Its protein product is CATSRDFMEKQYF. The chain couples TRBV15 to TRBJ2-7, with unresolved D. Germline CDR1 and CDR2: LNHNV and YYDKDF (reference sequence). The CDR3 runs 13 residues. The ends were cut back, 0 bases at V and 8 bases at J, with 11 bases in the middle.